The rows below give T cell receptor beta chains drawn from one sample of a study of OX40 agonist ivuxolimab in advanced cancers. Assay used: immunoSEQ multiplex PCR; TCRdb lists only in-frame clones, some missing. The table lists 45,000 to 60,000 clones, 91% of them singletons, with 3.8% in the top ten. The starting material was CD4+ or CD8+ T cells sorted from blood, obtained in a trial of the OX40 agonist ivuxolimab. The receptors originated from an adult with an advanced solid tumor such as melanoma, head and neck, liver or kidney cancer. Both conserved end residues are part of each CDR3. Each record gives: clone size, D gene, J gene, V gene, CDR3 protein, CDR3 DNA. A D gene is named only where the DNA matches it firmly. A row's size may be missing; if present it is once, few, many or a size class.

>-|-|TRBJ2-5|TRBV11-2
CASSLGYSQETQYF
TGTGCCAGCAGCTTGGGTTACTCCCAAGAGACCCAGTACTTC
>-|-|TRBJ2-5|TRBV6-8
CASIRTTGTQYF
TGTGCCAGCATAAGGACGACGGGGACCCAGTACTTC
>-|-|TRBJ1-1|TRBV21-1
CASSNLRGYTEAFF
TGTGCCAGCAGCAATCTGAGGGGATACACTGAAGCTTTCTTT
>-|-|TRBJ2-1|TRBV5-5
CASNPRTEHYNEQFF
TGTGCCAGCAACCCGCGGACGGAACACTACAATGAGCAGTTCTTC
>-|-|TRBJ1-1|TRBV9
CASSVAPRDRPNTEAFF
TGTGCCAGCAGCGTAGCCCCGCGAGACAGGCCGAACACTGAAGCTTTCTTT
>-|-|TRBJ1-1|TRBV5-1
CASSLGGDDTEAFF
TGCGCCAGCAGCTTGGGAGGGGATGACACTGAAGCTTTCTTT
>once|TRBD2|TRBJ2-1|TRBV4-2
CASSQVGLAGYNEQFF
TGTGCCAGCAGCCAAGTAGGTCTAGCGGGGTACAATGAGCAGTTCTTC
>-|TRBD1|TRBJ2-7|TRBV28
CASSPRQGQNPYEQYF
TGTGCCAGCAGCCCAAGACAGGGCCAAAACCCCTACGAGCAGTACTTC
>-|TRBD2|TRBJ2-2|TRBV27
CASGLAGGGPGELFF
TGTGCCAGCGGGCTAGCGGGAGGGGGCCCCGGGGAGCTGTTTTTT
>-|TRBD2|TRBJ2-3|TRBV2
CASTNGGQSSGRPSTDTQYF
TGTGCCAGCACGAACGGGGGGCAGTCTAGCGGGAGACCTAGCACAGATACGCAGTATTTT
>-|TRBD1|TRBJ2-7|TRBV11-2
CASSWDRPTNEQYF
TGTGCCAGCAGCTGGGACAGACCCACCAACGAGCAGTACTTC
>-|TRBD2|TRBJ2-1|TRBV28
CASSFSGSGYEQFF
TGTGCCAGCAGTTTTAGCGGGAGTGGGTATGAGCAGTTCTTC
>-|-|TRBJ2-1|TRBV19
CASSMTFNEQFF
TGTGCCAGTAGTATGACTTTTAATGAGCAGTTCTTC
>-|TRBD2|TRBJ2-3|TRBV4-3
CASSRDSGTSGASSTDTQYF
TGCGCCAGCAGCCGAGATTCCGGGACTAGCGGGGCCTCTAGCACAGATACGCAGTATTTT
>-|-|TRBJ1-1|TRBV27
CASRLRGGTTEAFF
TGTGCCAGCAGACTAAGAGGAGGGACAACTGAAGCTTTCTTT
>-|TRBD2|TRBJ2-5|TRBV6-5
CASSTSGRAKETQYF
TGTGCCAGCAGCACTAGCGGGAGAGCCAAAGAGACCCAGTACTTC
>-|-|TRBJ2-7|TRBV15
CATSRDRTGAFYEQYF
TGTGCCACCAGCAGAGATCGAACGGGAGCCTTCTACGAGCAGTACTTC
>-|TRBD1|TRBJ2-1|TRBV2
CASSEQGAGYNEQFF
TGTGCCAGCAGTGAACAGGGGGCGGGATACAATGAGCAGTTCTTC
>-|-|TRBJ2-7|TRBV11-1
CASSLNDQGGDEQYF
TGTGCCAGCAGCTTAAACGACCAGGGGGGGGACGAGCAGTACTTC
>-|TRBD2|TRBJ2-1|TRBV11-2
CASSLGASGRASYNEQFF
TGTGCCAGCAGCTTAGGGGCCAGCGGGAGGGCCTCCTACAATGAGCAGTTCTTC
>once|-|TRBJ2-1|TRBV9
CASSVEAALSSYNEQFF
TGTGCCAGCAGCGTAGAAGCGGCGTTGAGCTCCTACAATGAGCAGTTCTTC
>-|TRBD1|TRBJ1-5|TRBV27
CASSPRGGNQPQHF
TGTGCCAGCAGTCCCAGGGGGGGCAATCAGCCCCAGCATTTT
>-|-|TRBJ2-2|TRBV7-9
CASSAPRVHVGELFF
TGTGCCAGCAGCGCTCCCAGGGTACATGTCGGGGAGCTGTTTTTT
>-|TRBD2|TRBJ2-1|TRBV4-3
CASSPTWGAGGVEQFF
TGCGCCAGCAGCCCGACCTGGGGAGCGGGAGGGGTTGAGCAGTTCTTC
>-|TRBD2|TRBJ2-1|TRBV5-6
CASSKVAGDLNEQFF
TGTGCCAGCAGCAAGGTAGCGGGAGACCTCAATGAGCAGTTCTTC
>-|-|TRBJ2-3|TRBV19
CASSRAGSTDTQYF
TGTGCCAGTAGTAGGGCGGGGAGCACAGATACGCAGTATTTT
>-|-|TRBJ2-7|TRBV2
CASSESGRGYEQYF
TGTGCCAGCAGTGAATCGGGCAGGGGCTACGAGCAGTACTTC
>once|-|TRBJ1-4|TRBV7-8
CASSSSVVTVNEKLFF
TGTGCCAGCAGCTCGTCGGTGGTCACGGTTAATGAAAAACTGTTTTTT
>-|-|TRBJ2-5|TRBV5-6
CASSPAHGETQYF
TGTGCCAGCAGCCCAGCCCATGGAGAGACCCAGTACTTC
>-|-|TRBJ2-2|TRBV7-6
CASSFGRDTGELFF
TGTGCCAGCAGCTTTGGCCGGGACACCGGGGAGCTGTTTTTT
>-|TRBD2|TRBJ2-6|TRBV4-3
CASSPYPSGSFGANVLTF
TGCGCCAGCAGCCCGTACCCTAGCGGGAGCTTTGGGGCCAACGTCCTGACTTTC
>-|-|TRBJ2-2|TRBV28
CASSSPRGNTGELFF
TGTGCCAGCAGTTCCCCCCGTGGAAACACCGGGGAGCTGTTTTTT
>-|TRBD2|TRBJ2-7|TRBV2
CASSLAGGEQYF
TGTGCCAGCAGTTTAGCGGGGGGAGAGCAGTACTTC
>-|TRBD1|TRBJ2-7|TRBV7-2
CASSLLGQYEQYF
TGTGCCAGCAGCTTACTGGGACAGTACGAGCAGTACTTC
>-|TRBD2|TRBJ2-7|TRBV4-2
CASSQDPSPTSGSYEQYF
TGTGCCAGCAGCCAAGATCCCTCCCCGACTAGCGGCTCCTACGAGCAGTACTTC
>-|TRBD2|TRBJ2-4|TRBV27
CASTGRGGMNIQYF
TGTGCCAGCACGGGCCGGGGGGGAATGAACATTCAGTACTTC
>-|TRBD1|TRBJ1-1|TRBV9
CASSVVGRGPLNTEAFF
TGTGCCAGCAGCGTAGTAGGCAGGGGGCCCTTAAACACTGAAGCTTTCTTT
>-|TRBD2|TRBJ2-1|TRBV28
CASSTLGLAGGPSDEQFF
TGTGCCAGCAGCACTTTGGGACTAGCGGGAGGGCCATCCGATGAGCAGTTCTTC
>-|-|TRBJ2-1|TRBV27
CASSLSLDSYNEQFF
TGTGCCAGCAGTTTATCACTCGACTCCTACAATGAGCAGTTCTTC
>-|-|TRBJ2-1|TRBV7-2
CASSDSSEQFF
TGTGCCAGCAGCGATAGCAGTGAGCAGTTCTTC
>-|TRBD1|TRBJ2-3|TRBV27
CASSNRQGRTDTQYF
TGTGCCAGCAGTAACCGACAGGGGAGGACAGATACGCAGTATTTT
>-|-|TRBJ2-1|TRBV5-3
CARSLARHNEQFF
TGTGCCAGAAGCTTGGCAAGGCACAATGAGCAGTTCTTC
>-|TRBD2|TRBJ2-1|TRBV27
CASSSVTSGRSYNEQFF
TGTGCCAGCAGTTCCGTTACTAGCGGGAGATCCTACAATGAGCAGTTCTTC
>-|-|TRBJ2-1|TRBV6-6
CASSPLTNSYNEQFF
TGTGCCAGCAGTCCCCTGACTAACTCCTACAATGAGCAGTTCTTC
>-|-|TRBJ2-1|TRBV27
CASSSGPFNEQFF
TGTGCCAGCAGTTCGGGACCCTTCAATGAGCAGTTCTTC
>-|-|TRBJ2-2|TRBV4-2
CASSQVYAGTGELFF
TGTGCCAGCAGCCAAGTTTACGCGGGCACCGGGGAGCTGTTTTTT
>-|-|TRBJ2-2|TRBV27
CASSNRDTSNTGELFF
TGTGCCAGCAGTAACCGGGACACCTCGAACACCGGGGAGCTGTTTTTT